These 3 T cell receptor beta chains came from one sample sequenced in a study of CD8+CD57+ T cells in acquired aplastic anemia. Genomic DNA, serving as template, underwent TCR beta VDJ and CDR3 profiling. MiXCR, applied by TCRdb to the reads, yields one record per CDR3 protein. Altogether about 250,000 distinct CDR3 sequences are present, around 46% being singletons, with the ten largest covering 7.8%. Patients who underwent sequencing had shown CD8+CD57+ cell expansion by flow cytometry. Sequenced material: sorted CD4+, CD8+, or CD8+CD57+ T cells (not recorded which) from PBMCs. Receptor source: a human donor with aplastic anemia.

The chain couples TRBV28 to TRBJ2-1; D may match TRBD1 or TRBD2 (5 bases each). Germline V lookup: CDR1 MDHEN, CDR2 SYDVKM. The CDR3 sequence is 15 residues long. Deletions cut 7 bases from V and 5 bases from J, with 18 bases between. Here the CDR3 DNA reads TGTGCCAGCATTAGGGAGACAGTACCTAACAATGAGCAGTTCTTC. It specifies CASIRETVPNNEQFF.

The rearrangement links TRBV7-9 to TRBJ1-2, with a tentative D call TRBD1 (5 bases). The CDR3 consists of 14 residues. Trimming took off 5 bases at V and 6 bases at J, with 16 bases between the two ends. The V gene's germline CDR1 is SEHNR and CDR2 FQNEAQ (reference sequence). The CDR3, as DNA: TGTGCCAGCAGCGATCCGGGACGGGGGGATGGCTACACCTTC. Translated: CASSDPGRGDGYTF.

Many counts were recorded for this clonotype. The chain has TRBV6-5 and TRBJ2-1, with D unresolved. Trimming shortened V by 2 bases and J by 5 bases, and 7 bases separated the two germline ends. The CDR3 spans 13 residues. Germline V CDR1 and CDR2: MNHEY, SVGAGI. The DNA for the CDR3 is TGTGCCAGCAGTTACGGTTCCCACAATGAGCAGTTCTTC. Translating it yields CASSYGSHNEQFF.